Presented here are 7 T cell receptor beta chains from one specimen sequenced in a study of T-cell reconstitution after alpha-beta-depleted transplantation in children. It was with unique molecular identifiers that the TCRbeta library was prepared. A single record per CDR3 protein comes from TCRdb applying MiXCR to the PCR reads. The table lists under 450,000 distinct CDR3 sequences, 16% of them singletons, with just under 30% in the top ten. The sequencing here drew on PBMCs, mostly from graft donor cells, taken 360 days after TCRalphabeta/CD19-depleted stem cell transplant. These receptors came from a boy younger than two who had a stem cell transplant for Wiskott-Aldrich syndrome, so the T cells may come from the graft donor.

The chain employs TRBV12-3 or TRBV12-4 and TRBJ1-6; D gene uncertain. The CDR3 length is 13 residues. V was pared by 5 bases and J by 7 bases, with 9 bases between. The CDR3 nucleotides read TGTGCCAGCAGTGCACCGGGAAATTCACCCCTCCACTTT. It specifies CASSAPGNSPLHF.

The chain has TRBV5-6 and TRBJ2-1, with 8 nucleotides matching TRBD2. V shed 9 bases, J shed 7 bases, and the junction held 9 bases outside the gene matches. Germline V CDR1 and CDR2: SGHDT, YYEEEE. CDR3 length: 13 residues. The CDR3 is CAMGAGVRNEQFF. For the CDR3, the DNA is TGTGCCATGGGAGCGGGAGTGAGGAATGAGCAGTTCTTC.

The CDR3 region is CASSAFSPVSDTQYF. CDR3 coding DNA: TGCGCCAGCAGTGCCTTCTCGCCCGTATCAGATACGCAGTATTTT. The V call is TRBV10-1, the J call TRBJ2-3; D remains unclear. Germline assignment: CDR1 WNHNN and CDR2 SYGVQD (reference sequence). The length of the CDR3 is 15 residues. Trimming left V 4 bases short and J 4 bases short, with 15 bases between.

The sample holds many counts of this clonotype. The V and J genes are TRBV11-2 and TRBJ2-1; no reliable D call. This CDR3 is 14 amino acids long. Germline V gene sequence: CDR1 SGHAT, CDR2 FQNNGV. V was pared by 5 bases and J by 0 bases, with 8 bases between. Here the CDR3 DNA reads TGTGCCAGCAGCACAAAGAGCTCCTACAATGAGCAGTTCTTC. This sequence encodes CASSTKSSYNEQFF.

This clonotype was recorded a few times. The V gene is TRBV3-1, the J gene TRBJ1-2; D not resolved. The CDR3 totals 12 residues. Germline CDR1 and CDR2: LGHDT and YNNKEL (reference sequence). V lost 2 bases and J lost 8, with 9 bases in between. The CDR3 region is CASSQWGWGYTF. CDR3 sequence (DNA): TGTGCCAGCAGCCAATGGGGTTGGGGCTACACCTTC.

The V call is TRBV30, the J call TRBJ2-7; 7 bases map to TRBD1. The CDR3 has 13 residues. V lost 4 bases and J lost 1; bases outside the gene matches: 4. Looked up from germline, CDR1 is GTSNPN and CDR2 is SVGIG (reference sequence). Here the CDR3 reads CAWKMTGSYEQYF. The CDR3 DNA follows: TGTGCCTGGAAGATGACAGGGTCCTACGAGCAGTACTTC.

This clonotype has a handful of counts. The chain joins TRBV28 to TRBJ2-7, with D possibly TRBD2 on 5 matching bases. V was trimmed by 3 bases and J by 5 bases, leaving 23 bases between them. Germline CDR1 MDHEN, CDR2 SYDVKM. The CDR3 is 17 amino acids. The CDR3 sequence is CASSFFGSGWVRDEQYF. CDR3 DNA: TGTGCCAGCAGTTTTTTTGGGTCAGGATGGGTGAGGGACGAGCAGTACTTC.